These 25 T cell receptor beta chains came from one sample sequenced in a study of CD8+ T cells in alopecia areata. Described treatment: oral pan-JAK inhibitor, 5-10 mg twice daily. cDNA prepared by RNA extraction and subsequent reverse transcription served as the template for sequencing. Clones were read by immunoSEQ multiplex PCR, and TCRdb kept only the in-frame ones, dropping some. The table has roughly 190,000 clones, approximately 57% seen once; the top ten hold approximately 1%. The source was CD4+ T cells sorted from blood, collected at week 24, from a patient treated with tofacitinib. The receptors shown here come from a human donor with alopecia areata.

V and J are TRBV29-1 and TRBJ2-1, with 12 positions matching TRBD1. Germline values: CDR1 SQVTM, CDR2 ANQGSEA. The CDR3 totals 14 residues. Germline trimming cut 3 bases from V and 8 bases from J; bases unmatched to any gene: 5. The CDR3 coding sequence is TGCAGCGTTGACAGAGGGACAGGGGGCTATGAGCAGTTCTTC. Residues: CSVDRGTGGYEQFF.

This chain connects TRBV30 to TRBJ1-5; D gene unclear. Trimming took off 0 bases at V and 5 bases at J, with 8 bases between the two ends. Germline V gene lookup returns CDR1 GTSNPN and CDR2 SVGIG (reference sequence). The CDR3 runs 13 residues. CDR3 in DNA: TGTGCCTGGAGTGTCGCCGGGGATCAGCCCCAGCATTTT. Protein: CAWSVAGDQPQHF.

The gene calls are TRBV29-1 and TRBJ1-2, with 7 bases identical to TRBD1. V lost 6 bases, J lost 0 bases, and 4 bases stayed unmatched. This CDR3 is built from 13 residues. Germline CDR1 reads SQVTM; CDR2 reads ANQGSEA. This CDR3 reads CSVGTDANYGYTF. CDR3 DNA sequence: TGCAGCGTGGGGACAGATGCTAACTATGGCTACACCTTC.

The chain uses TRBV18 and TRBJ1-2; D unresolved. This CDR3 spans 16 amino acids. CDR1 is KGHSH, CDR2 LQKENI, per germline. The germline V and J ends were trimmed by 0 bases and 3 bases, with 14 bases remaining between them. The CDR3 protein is CASSPPSGLDHYGYTF. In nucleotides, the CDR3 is TGTGCCAGCTCACCACCGTCGGGCCTCGATCACTATGGCTACACCTTC.

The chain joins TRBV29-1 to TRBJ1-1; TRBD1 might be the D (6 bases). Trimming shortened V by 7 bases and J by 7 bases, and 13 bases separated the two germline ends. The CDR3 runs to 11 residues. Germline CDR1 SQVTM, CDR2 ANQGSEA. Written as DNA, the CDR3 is TGCAGCGGCGACAGGTTGGGTGAAGCTTTCTTT. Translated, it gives CSGDRLGEAFF. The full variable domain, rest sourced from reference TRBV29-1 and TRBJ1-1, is SAVISQKPSRDICQRGTSLTIQCQVDSQVTMMFWYRQQPGQSLTLIATANQGSEATYESGFVIDKFPISRPNLTFSTLTVSNMSPEDSSIYLCSGDRLGEAFFGQGTRLTVV.

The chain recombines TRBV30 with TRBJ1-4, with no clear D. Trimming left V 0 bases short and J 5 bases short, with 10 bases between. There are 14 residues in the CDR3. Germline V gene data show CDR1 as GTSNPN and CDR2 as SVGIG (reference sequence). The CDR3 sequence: CAWSVLGRNEKLFF. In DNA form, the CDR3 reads TGTGCCTGGAGTGTACTGGGTCGGAATGAAAAACTGTTTTTT.

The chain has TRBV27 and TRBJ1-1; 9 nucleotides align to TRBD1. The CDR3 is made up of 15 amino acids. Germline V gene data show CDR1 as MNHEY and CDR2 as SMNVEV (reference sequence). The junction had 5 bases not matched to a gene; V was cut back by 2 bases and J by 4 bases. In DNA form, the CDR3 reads TGTGCCAGCAGTTTAGAGGGGACAGGGTCCACTGAAGCTTTCTTT. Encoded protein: CASSLEGTGSTEAFF.

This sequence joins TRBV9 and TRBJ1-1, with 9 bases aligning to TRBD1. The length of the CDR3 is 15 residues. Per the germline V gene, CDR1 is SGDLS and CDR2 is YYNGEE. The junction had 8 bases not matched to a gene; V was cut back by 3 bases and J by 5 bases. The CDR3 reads CASSGEQGAITEAFF. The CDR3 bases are TGTGCCAGCAGCGGAGAACAGGGGGCGATTACTGAAGCTTTCTTT.

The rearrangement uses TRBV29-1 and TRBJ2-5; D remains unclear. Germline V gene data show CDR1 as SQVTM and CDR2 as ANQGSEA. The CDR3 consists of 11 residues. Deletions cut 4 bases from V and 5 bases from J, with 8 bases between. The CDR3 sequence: CSVGLEETQYF. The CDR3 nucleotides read TGCAGCGTTGGACTCGAGGAGACCCAGTACTTC.

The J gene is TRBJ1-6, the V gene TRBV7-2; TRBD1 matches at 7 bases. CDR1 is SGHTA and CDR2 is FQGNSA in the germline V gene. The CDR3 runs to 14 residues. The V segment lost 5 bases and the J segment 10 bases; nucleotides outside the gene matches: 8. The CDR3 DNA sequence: TGTGCCAGCAGCCTTCAGGGGGGCGGCTCACCCCTCCACTTT. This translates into CASSLQGGGSPLHF.

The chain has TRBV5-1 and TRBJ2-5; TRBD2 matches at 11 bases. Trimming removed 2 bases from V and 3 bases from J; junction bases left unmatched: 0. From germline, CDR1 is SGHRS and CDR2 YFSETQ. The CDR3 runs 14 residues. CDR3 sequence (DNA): TGCGCCAGCAGCTTACTAGCGGGGGAAGAGACCCAGTACTTC. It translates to CASSLLAGEETQYF.

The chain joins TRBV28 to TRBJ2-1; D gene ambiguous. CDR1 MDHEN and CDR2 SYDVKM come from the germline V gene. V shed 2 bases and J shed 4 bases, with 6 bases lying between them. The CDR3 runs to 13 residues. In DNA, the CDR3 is TGTGCCAGCAGTTTAGAACTTTACAATGAGCAGTTCTTC. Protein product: CASSLELYNEQFF.

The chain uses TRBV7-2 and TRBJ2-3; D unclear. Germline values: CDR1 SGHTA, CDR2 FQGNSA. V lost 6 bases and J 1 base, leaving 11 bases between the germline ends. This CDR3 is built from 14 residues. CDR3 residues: CASRQSARTDTQYF. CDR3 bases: TGTGCCAGCAGACAAAGCGCACGCACAGATACGCAGTATTTT. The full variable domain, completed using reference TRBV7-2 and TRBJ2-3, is GAGVSQSPSNKVTEKGKDVELRCDPISGHTALYWYRQSLGQGLEFLIYFQGNSAPDKSGLPSDRFSAERTGGSVSTLTIQRTQQEDSAVYLCASRQSARTDTQYFGPGTRLTVL.

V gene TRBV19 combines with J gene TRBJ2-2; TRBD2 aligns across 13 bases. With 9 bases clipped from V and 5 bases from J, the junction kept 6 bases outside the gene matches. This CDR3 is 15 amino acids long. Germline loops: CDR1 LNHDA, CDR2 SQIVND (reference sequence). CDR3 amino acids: CASTTSGGSTGELFF. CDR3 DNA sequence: TGTGCCAGCACGACTAGCGGGGGGTCGACCGGGGAGCTGTTTTTT. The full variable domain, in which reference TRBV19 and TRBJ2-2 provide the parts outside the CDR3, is DGGITQSPKYLFRKEGQNVTLSCEQNLNHDAMYWYRQDPGQGLRLIYYSQIVNDFQKGDIAEGYSVSREKKESFPLTVTSAQKNPTAFYLCASTTSGGSTGELFFGEGSRLTVL.

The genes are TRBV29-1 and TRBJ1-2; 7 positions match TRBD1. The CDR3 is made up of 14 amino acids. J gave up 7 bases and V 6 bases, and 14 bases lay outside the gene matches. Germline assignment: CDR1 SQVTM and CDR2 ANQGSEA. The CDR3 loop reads CSVGDSPVDGGYTF. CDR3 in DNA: TGCAGCGTCGGGGACAGCCCCGTGGACGGTGGCTACACCTTC.

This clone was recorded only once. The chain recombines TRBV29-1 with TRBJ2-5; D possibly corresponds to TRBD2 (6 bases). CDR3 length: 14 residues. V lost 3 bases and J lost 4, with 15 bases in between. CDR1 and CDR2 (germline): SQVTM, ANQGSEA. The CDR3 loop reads CSVERSGPRETQYF. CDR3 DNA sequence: TGCAGCGTTGAGCGAAGCGGGCCAAGAGAGACCCAGTACTTC.

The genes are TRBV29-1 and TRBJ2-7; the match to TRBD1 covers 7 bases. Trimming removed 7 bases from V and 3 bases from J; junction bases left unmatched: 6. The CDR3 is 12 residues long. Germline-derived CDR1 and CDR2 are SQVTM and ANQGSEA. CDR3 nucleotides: TGCAGCGCGGGACAGTTGGGCTACGAGCAGTACTTC. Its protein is CSAGQLGYEQYF.

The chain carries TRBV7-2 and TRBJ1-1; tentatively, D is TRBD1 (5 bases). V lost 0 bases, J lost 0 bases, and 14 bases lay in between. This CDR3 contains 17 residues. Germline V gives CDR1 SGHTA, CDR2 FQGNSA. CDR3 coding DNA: TGTGCCAGCAGCTTAGCGGGGGGGAAAGTATTGAACACTGAAGCTTTCTTT. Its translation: CASSLAGGKVLNTEAFF.

The DNA of the CDR3 is TGTGCCTGGAGTCAAACGACAGGGGGCATCGGCACCGGGGAGCTGTTTTTT. This sequence encodes CAWSQTTGGIGTGELFF. This chain links TRBV30 with TRBJ2-2, with 10 bases fitting TRBD1. The CDR3 loop spans 17 amino acids. Germline assignment: CDR1 GTSNPN and CDR2 SVGIG (reference sequence). V lost 2 bases to trimming and J lost 4 bases; unmatched junction nucleotides: 10.

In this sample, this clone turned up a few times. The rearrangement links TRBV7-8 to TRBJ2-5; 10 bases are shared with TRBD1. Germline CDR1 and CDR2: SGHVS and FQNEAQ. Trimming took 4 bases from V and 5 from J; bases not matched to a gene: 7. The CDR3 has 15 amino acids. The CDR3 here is CASSSLRTGGETQYF. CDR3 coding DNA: TGTGCCAGCAGCTCCCTTAGGACAGGGGGTGAGACCCAGTACTTC.

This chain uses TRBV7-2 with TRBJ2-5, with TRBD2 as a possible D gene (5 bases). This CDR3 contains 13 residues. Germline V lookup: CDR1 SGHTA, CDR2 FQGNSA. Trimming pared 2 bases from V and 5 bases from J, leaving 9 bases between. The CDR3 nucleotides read TGTGCCAGCAGCTTACAGGAGGTCGAGACCCAGTACTTC. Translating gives CASSLQEVETQYF.

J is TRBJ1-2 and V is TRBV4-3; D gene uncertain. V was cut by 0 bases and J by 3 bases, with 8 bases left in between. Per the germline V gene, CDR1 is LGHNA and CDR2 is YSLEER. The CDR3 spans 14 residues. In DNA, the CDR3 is TGCGCCAGCAGCCAAGATTCAAACTACTATGGCTACACCTTC. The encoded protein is CASSQDSNYYGYTF.

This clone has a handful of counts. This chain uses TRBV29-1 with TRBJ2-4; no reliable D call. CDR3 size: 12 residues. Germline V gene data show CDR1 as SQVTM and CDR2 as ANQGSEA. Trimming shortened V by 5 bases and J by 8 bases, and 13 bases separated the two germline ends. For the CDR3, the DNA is TGCAGCGTTCGTAATAATTCCCACATTCAGTACTTC. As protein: CSVRNNSHIQYF.

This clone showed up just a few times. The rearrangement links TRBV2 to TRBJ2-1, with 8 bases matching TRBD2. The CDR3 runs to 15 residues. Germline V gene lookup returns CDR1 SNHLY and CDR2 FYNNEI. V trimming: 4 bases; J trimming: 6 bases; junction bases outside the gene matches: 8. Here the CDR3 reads CASSATGTSTNEQFF. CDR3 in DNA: TGTGCCAGCAGTGCCACCGGGACTAGTACCAATGAGCAGTTCTTC.

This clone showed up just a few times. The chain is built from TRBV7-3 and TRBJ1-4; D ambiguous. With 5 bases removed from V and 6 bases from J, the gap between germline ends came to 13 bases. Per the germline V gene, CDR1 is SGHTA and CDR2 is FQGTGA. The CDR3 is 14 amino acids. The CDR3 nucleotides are TGTGCCAGCAGCCTCGAGGGTAATCATGAAAAACTGTTTTTT. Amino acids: CASSLEGNHEKLFF. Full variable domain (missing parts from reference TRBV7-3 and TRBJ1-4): GAGVSQTPSNKVTEKGKYVELRCDPISGHTALYWYRQSLGQGPEFLIYFQGTGAADDSGLPNDRFFAVRPEGSVSTLKIQRTERGDSAVYLCASSLEGNHEKLFFGSGTQLSVL.